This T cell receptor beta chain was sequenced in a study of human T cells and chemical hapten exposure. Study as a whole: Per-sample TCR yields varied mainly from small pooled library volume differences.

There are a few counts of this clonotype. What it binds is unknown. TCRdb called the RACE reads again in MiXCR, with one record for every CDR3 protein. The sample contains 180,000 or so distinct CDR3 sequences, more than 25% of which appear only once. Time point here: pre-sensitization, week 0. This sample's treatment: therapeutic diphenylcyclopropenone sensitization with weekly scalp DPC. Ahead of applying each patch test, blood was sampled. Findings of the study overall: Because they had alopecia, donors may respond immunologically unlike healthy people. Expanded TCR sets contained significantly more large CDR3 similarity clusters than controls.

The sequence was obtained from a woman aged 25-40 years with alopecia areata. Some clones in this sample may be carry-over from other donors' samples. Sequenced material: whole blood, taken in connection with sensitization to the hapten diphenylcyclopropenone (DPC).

This CDR3 is CASSQRQGPSTQPQHF. In DNA, the CDR3 is TGCGCCAGCAGCCAGCGACAGGGGCCTTCCACCCAGCCCCAGCATTTT. This chain uses TRBV4-1 with TRBJ1-5; 8 positions agree with TRBD1. The CDR3 covers 16 residues. Germline lookup yields CDR1 MGHRA and CDR2 YSYEKL. V was pared by 3 bases and J by 7 bases, with 11 bases of the junction left unmatched.